The 20 T cell receptor beta chains below come from one sample, sequenced in a study of blood T cells in healthy people across ages. Through a sample-barcoded 5' primer and a J-beta primer mix, a second PCR was run for about 6 to 12 cycles. Using its own MiXCR run on the 5' RACE reads, TCRdb lists one record per CDR3 protein. This sample carries about 1.7 million distinct CDR3 sequences, about 30% of them seen once, and the ten largest clones take 6.5% to 8.5%. The sample comprised blood. The receptors were sampled from a woman under 40 in good health.

Concerning this clonotype: A single base separates this from a much larger clone, so it may be a read error. The chain couples TRBV6-5 to TRBJ2-1; D is possibly TRBD2 (7 bases). The germline CDR1 and CDR2 sequences are MNHEY and SVGAGI. The CDR3 is 15 amino acids. Between the trimmed V and J ends, which lost 0 bases and 10 bases, there was a span of 16 bases. The CDR3 protein is CASSYSRGRGGEQFF. The CDR3, as DNA: TGTGCCAGCAGTTACTCGAGGGGGAGGGGGGGAGAGCAGTTCTTC.

As regards this clonotype: Just one base apart from a much larger clone, this may be a read error. V and J are TRBV12-5 and TRBJ2-5; D remains ambiguous. CDR3 size: 17 residues. Germline V gives CDR1 LGHNT, CDR2 FRNRAP. The CDR3 sequence is CASGAPDADSIQETQDF. The CDR3 bases are TGTGCTAGTGGTGCTCCGGACGCAGATTCGATACAAGAGACCCAGGACTTC.

The chain has TRBV18 and TRBJ1-1; a weak D match, TRBD1 (6 bases). This CDR3 is built from 17 residues. The germline V gene has CDR1 KGHSH and CDR2 LQKENI. The V and J ends lost 6 bases and 5 bases respectively, with 25 bases between them. As DNA, the CDR3 is TGTGCCAGCTCCCCCCAAAGATGGGGGGGCGAGATGACTGAAGCTTTCTTT. Encoded protein: CASSPQRWGGEMTEAFF.

In the case of this clonotype: This may be a read error, as it is one base from a much larger clone. V usage is TRBV20-1 and J usage is TRBJ2-1, with TRBD2 identical over 8 bases. CDR3 length equals 15 residues. Germline V gene data show CDR1 as DFQATT and CDR2 as SNEGSKA (reference sequence). Trimming at V came to 5 bases and at J to 13 bases, leaving 19 bases not matched to a gene. The CDR3 loop reads CSAFASGGGLETQFF. The CDR3 nucleotides are TGCAGTGCTTTTGCAAGCGGGGGAGGGCTAGAGACCCAGTTCTTC.

The V and J genes are TRBV12-3 or TRBV12-4 and TRBJ1-3, with no clear D. V was clipped by 10 bases and J by 3 bases, with 10 bases between them. The CDR3 sequence is 12 residues long. The CDR3 DNA follows: TGTGCCAACAGCTCACATGGAAACACCATATATTTT. Its translation: CANSSHGNTIYF.

The chain is built from TRBV10-3 and TRBJ2-1; 9 bases map to TRBD2. The germline gives CDR1 ENHRY, CDR2 SYGVKD. The CDR3 has 13 residues. The V and J ends lost 6 bases and 6 bases, in that order; junction bases with no gene match: 3. The CDR3 DNA sequence: TGTGCCATCAGCCTAGCGGGAATCAATGAGCAGTTCTTC. Its translation: CAISLAGINEQFF.

This clonotype has just a few counts. V is TRBV30 and J is TRBJ2-7; weak D call: TRBD1 (6 bases). CDR1 and CDR2 (germline): GTSNPN, SVGIG (reference sequence). V was cut by 8 bases and J by 2 bases, with 16 bases left in between. CDR3 length equals 13 residues. CDR3 loop: CAGTGSTTYEQYF. As DNA, the CDR3 is TGTGCCGGAACAGGGTCGACAACCTACGAGCAGTACTTC. Full variable domain (rest looked up from reference TRBV30 and TRBJ2-7): SQTIHQWPATLVQPVGSPLSLECTVEGTSNPNLYWYRQAAGRGLQLLFYSVGIGQISSEVPQNLSASRPQDRQFILSSKKLLLSDSGFYLCAGTGSTTYEQYFGPGTRLTVT.

This clonotype was seen only a few times. The chain combines TRBV20-1 with TRBJ2-1; TRBD2 aligns across 7 bases. The CDR3 spans 13 residues. Trimming took 5 bases from V and 7 from J; bases not matched to a gene: 8. Germline V gene lookup returns CDR1 DFQATT and CDR2 SNEGSKA (reference sequence). The CDR3 loop reads CSAVAGQVNEQFF. DNA of the CDR3: TGCAGTGCTGTAGCGGGTCAGGTGAATGAGCAGTTCTTC.

In this sample, this clonotype turned up many times. The chain employs TRBV20-1 and TRBJ2-7; D is perhaps TRBD2 (6 bases). The V and J ends lost 6 bases and 0 bases respectively, with 12 bases between them. CDR3 length: 13 amino acids. Germline values: CDR1 DFQATT, CDR2 SNEGSKA (reference sequence). The CDR3 coding sequence is TGCAGTGCCCCTAGCGACAACTCCTACGAGCAGTACTTC. Its protein product is CSAPSDNSYEQYF.

The chain has TRBV3-1 and TRBJ2-3; D is possibly TRBD1 (6 bases). Trimming stripped 4 bases from V and 5 bases from J, with 19 bases between. This CDR3 is built from 16 residues. Germline V gives CDR1 LGHDT, CDR2 YNNKEL (reference sequence). This chain's CDR3 is CASSPGTGFDGDTQYF. CDR3 sequence (DNA): TGTGCCAGCAGCCCCGGCACAGGGTTCGACGGAGATACGCAGTATTTT.

This sequence joins TRBV7-2 and TRBJ1-1, with 7 bases fitting TRBD1. The V segment lost 1 base and the J segment 3 bases; nucleotides outside the gene matches: 2. The CDR3 consists of 14 residues. Germline assignment: CDR1 SGHTA and CDR2 FQGNSA. CDR3: CASSLGRGHTEAFF. The CDR3 nucleotides are TGTGCCAGCAGCTTAGGGAGGGGGCACACTGAAGCTTTCTTT.

This clonotype has more than one count but fewer than ten. A junction boundary mismatches the germline segment, possibly from a read error. V usage is TRBV7-3 and J usage is TRBJ2-2; perhaps D is TRBD1 or TRBD2 (6 bases each). This CDR3 comprises 15 residues. Per the germline V gene, CDR1 is SGHTA and CDR2 is FQGTGA. The CDR3 DNA is TGTGCCAGCAGCTTATCAGGGGAGGTCGCCGGGGAGCGGTTTTTT. This sequence encodes CASSLSGEVAGERFF.

The gene calls are TRBV7-3 and TRBJ2-2, with a weak D call TRBD1 (5 bases). This CDR3 is built from 15 residues. Germline V gene sequence: CDR1 SGHTA, CDR2 FQGTGA. The germline V and J ends were trimmed by 2 bases and 7 bases, with 14 bases remaining between them. CDR3 protein: CASSLGEIRVGELFF. The CDR3 nucleotides read TGTGCCAGCAGCTTAGGGGAAATCAGGGTCGGGGAGCTGTTTTTT.

Of note for this clonotype: Sequence at one end of the junction differs from germline and may be a read error. The chain uses TRBV24-1 and TRBJ2-3; D not resolved. The CDR3 totals 11 residues. Germline V CDR1 and CDR2: KGHDR, SFDVKD. Here the CDR3 reads CATSESDTLYF. The CDR3 nucleotides are TGTGCCACCAGTGAGTCTGATACGCTGTATTTT.

The chain carries TRBV7-9 and TRBJ2-7, with 8 positions matching TRBD1. The V gene end was trimmed by 6 bases and the J gene end by 7 bases; junction bases not matched to a gene: 8. Germline loops: CDR1 SEHNR, CDR2 FQNEAQ (reference sequence). The CDR3 is 13 amino acids. The chain's CDR3 is CASSRTGNNEQYF. The CDR3 nucleotides are TGTGCCAGCAGTCGGACAGGGAACAATGAGCAGTACTTC.

This clonotype was seen at least ten times. The chain recombines TRBV24-1 with TRBJ2-5; TRBD1 matches at 7 bases. The J segment lost 3 bases and the V segment lost 2 bases, leaving 14 bases of the junction unmatched. This CDR3 comprises 18 residues. The V gene's germline CDR1 is KGHDR and CDR2 SFDVKD. CDR3 residues: CATSDSTAGGSPKETQYF. The CDR3 bases are TGTGCCACCAGTGATTCCACCGCAGGGGGATCCCCCAAAGAGACCCAGTACTTC.

The genes are TRBV9 and TRBJ2-1; 7 nucleotides match TRBD1. CDR1 is SGDLS and CDR2 is YYNGEE in the germline V gene. The CDR3 runs 15 residues. With 3 bases clipped from V and 8 bases from J, the junction kept 11 bases outside the gene matches. The CDR3 sequence is CASSEEETGPDEQFF. CDR3 coding DNA: TGTGCCAGCAGCGAGGAGGAGACAGGGCCGGATGAGCAGTTCTTC. Based on the CDR3 plus reference TRBV9 and TRBJ2-1, the full variable domain is DSGVTQTPKHLITATGQRVTLRCSPRSGDLSVYWYQQSLDQGLQFLIQYYNGEERAKGNILERFSAQQFPDLHSELNLSSLELGDSALYFCASSEEETGPDEQFFGPGTRLTVL.

This chain joins TRBV11-1 and TRBJ2-2; no clear D gene. Germline loops: CDR1 SGHAT, CDR2 FQDESV (reference sequence). The CDR3 length is 14 residues. The V end was cut by 2 bases, the J end by 8 bases, with 12 bases between. The DNA of the CDR3 is TGTGCCAGCAGCTTACGGACCGCTGAGGGGGAGCTGTTTTTT. Translation: CASSLRTAEGELFF.

This clonotype was counted between two and nine times. The chain combines TRBV11-2 with TRBJ2-5; 10 bases agree with TRBD2. The length of the CDR3 is 15 residues. The J segment lost 2 bases and the V segment lost 1 base, leaving 1 base of the junction unmatched. Germline V lookup: CDR1 SGHAT, CDR2 FQNNGV. The DNA of the CDR3 is TGTGCCAGCAGCTTAGCGACTAGCGGGCAAGAGACCCAGTACTTC. It translates to CASSLATSGQETQYF.

The table lists this clonotype with a few counts. V and J are TRBV2 and TRBJ1-6; D ambiguous. CDR3 length: 13 amino acids. Trimming cost V 8 bases and J 7 bases, with 12 bases left between them. CDR1 is SNHLY and CDR2 is FYNNEI in the germline V gene. CDR3 sequence (DNA): TGTGCCAGCGGGGAGACGGACAATTCACCCCTCCACTTT. It is translated as CASGETDNSPLHF. Based on the CDR3 plus reference TRBV2 and TRBJ1-6, the full variable domain is EPEVTQTPSHQVTQMGQEVILRCVPISNHLYFYWYRQILGQKVEFLVSFYNNEISEKSEIFDDQFSVERPDGSNFTLKIRSTKLEDSAMYFCASGETDNSPLHFGNGTRLTVT.